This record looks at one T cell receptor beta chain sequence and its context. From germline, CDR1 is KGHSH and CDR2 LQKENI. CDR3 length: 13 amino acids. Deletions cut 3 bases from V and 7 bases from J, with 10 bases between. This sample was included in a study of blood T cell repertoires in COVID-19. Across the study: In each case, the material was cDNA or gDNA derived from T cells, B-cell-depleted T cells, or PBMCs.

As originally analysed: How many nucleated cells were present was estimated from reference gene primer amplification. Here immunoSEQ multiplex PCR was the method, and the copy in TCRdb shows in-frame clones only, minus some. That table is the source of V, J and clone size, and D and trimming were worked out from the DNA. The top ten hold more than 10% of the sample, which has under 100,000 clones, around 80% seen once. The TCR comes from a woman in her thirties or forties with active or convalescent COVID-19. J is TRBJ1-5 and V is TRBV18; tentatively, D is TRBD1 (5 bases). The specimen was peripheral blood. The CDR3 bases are TGTGCCAGCTCACCGACAGTGAACCAGCCCCAGCATTTT. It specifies CASSPTVNQPQHF.